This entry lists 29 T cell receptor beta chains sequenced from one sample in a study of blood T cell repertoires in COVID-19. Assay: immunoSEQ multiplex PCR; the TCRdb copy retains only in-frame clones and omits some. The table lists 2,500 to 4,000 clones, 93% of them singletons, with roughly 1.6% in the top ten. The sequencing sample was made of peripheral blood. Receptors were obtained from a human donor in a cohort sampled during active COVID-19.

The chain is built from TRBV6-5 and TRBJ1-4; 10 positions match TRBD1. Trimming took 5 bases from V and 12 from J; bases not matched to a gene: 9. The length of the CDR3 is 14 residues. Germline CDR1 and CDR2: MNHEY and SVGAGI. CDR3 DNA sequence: TGTGCCAGCAGTCCCCGACAGGGGGCGCGGGAACTGTTTTTT. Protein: CASSPRQGARELFF.

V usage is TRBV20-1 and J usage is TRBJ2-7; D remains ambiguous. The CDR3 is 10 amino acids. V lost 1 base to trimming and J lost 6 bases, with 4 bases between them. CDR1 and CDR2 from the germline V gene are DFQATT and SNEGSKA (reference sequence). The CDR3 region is CSARVSEQYF. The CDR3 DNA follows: TGCAGTGCTAGAGTTAGCGAGCAGTACTTC.

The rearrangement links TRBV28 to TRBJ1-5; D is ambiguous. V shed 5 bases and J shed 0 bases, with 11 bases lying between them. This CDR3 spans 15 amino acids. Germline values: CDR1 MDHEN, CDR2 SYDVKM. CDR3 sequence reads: CASSGAASSNQPQHF. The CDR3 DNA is TGTGCCAGCAGTGGTGCGGCAAGTAGCAATCAGCCCCAGCATTTT.

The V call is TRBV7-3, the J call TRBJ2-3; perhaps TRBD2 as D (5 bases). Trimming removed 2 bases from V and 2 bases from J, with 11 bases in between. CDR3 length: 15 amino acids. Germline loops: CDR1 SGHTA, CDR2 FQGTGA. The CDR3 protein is CASSLRGYTTDTQYF. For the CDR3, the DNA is TGTGCCAGCAGCTTACGGGGATATACCACAGATACGCAGTATTTT.

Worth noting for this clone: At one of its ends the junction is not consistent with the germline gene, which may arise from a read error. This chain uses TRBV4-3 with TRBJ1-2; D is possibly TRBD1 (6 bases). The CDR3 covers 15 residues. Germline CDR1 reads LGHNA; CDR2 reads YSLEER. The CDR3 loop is CASSQVRGGGYRYTF. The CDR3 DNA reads TGCGCCAGCAGCCAGGTTAGGGGGGGAGGCTATCGCTACACCTTC.

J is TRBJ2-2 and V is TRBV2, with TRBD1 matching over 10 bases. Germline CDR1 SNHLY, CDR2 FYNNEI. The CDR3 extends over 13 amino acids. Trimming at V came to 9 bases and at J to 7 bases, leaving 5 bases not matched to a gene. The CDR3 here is CASRTGGVGELFF. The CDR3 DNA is TGTGCCAGTAGGACAGGGGGGGTCGGGGAGCTGTTTTTT. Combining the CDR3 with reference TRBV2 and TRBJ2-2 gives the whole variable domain EPEVTQTPSHQVTQMGQEVILRCVPISNHLYFYWYRQILGQKVEFLVSFYNNEISEKSEIFDDQFSVERPDGSNFTLKIRSTKLEDSAMYFCASRTGGVGELFFGEGSRLTVL.

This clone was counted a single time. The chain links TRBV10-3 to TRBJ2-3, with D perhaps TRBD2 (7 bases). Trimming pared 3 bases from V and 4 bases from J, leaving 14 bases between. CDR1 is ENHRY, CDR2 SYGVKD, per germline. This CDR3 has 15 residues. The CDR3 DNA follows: TGTGCCATCAGTGACCTCCGCGGGGGCCCAGATACGCAGTATTTT. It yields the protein CAISDLRGGPDTQYF.

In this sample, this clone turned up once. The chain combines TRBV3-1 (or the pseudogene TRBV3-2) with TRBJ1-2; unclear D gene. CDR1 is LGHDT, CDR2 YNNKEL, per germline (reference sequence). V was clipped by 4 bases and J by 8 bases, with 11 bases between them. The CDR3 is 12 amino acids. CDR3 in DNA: TGTGCCAGCAGCCGTACTGCCGCGGGCTACACCTTC. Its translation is CASSRTAAGYTF.

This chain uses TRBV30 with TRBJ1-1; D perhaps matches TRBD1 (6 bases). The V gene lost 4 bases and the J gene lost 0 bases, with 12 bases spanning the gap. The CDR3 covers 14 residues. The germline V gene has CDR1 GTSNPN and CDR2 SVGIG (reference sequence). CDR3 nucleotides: TGTGCCTGGAAATGGGGGCAGCTGAACACTGAAGCTTTCTTT. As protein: CAWKWGQLNTEAFF.

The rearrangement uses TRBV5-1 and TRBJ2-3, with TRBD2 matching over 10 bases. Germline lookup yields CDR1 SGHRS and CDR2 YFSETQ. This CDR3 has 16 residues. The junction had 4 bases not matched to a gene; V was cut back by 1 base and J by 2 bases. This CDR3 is CASSLTSGVPTDTQYF. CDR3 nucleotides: TGCGCCAGCAGCTTGACTAGCGGGGTACCCACAGATACGCAGTATTTT.

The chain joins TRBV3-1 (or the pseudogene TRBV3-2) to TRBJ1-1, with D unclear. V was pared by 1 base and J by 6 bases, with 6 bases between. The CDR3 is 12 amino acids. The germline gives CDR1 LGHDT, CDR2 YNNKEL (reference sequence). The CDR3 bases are TGTGCCAGCAGCCAAGTTGACTCTGAAGCTTTCTTT. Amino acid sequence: CASSQVDSEAFF.

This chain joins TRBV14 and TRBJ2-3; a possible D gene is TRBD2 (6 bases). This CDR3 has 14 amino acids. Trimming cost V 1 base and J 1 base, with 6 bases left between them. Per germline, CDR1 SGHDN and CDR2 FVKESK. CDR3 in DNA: TGTGCCAGCAGCCAAGCGGGGGGCACAGATACGCAGTATTTT. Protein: CASSQAGGTDTQYF.

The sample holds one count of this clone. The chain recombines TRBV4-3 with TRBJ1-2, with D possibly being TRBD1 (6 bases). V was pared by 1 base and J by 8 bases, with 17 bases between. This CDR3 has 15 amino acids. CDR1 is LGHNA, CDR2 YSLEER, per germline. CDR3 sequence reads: CASSQAQTGREGYTF. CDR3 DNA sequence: TGCGCCAGCAGCCAAGCCCAGACAGGACGAGAAGGCTACACCTTC.

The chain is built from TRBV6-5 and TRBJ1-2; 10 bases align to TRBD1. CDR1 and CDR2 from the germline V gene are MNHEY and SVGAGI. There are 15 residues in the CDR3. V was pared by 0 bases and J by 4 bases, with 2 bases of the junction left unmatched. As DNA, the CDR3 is TGTGCCAGCAGTTACTCGACAGGGGGCAGCTATGGCTACACCTTC. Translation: CASSYSTGGSYGYTF.

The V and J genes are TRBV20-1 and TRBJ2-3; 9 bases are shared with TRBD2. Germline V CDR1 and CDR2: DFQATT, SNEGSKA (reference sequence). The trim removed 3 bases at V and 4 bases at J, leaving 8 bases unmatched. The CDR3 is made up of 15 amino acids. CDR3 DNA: TGCAGTGCTAGTGGTAGGCGGGGGGGATCAGATACGCAGTATTTT. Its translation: CSASGRRGGSDTQYF.

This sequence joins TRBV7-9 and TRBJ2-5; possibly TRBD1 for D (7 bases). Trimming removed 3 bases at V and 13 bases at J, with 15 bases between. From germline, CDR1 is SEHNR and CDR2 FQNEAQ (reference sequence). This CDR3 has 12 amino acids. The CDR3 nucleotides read TGTGCCAGCAGCTTTGGAGGGGGCCACGGGTACTTC. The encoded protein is CASSFGGGHGYF.

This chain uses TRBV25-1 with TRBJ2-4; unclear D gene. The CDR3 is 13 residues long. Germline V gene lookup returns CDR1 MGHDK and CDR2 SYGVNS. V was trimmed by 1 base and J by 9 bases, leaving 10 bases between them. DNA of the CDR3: TGTGCCAGCAGTGAATTTCCCCCCCTCATTCAGTACTTC. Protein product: CASSEFPPLIQYF.

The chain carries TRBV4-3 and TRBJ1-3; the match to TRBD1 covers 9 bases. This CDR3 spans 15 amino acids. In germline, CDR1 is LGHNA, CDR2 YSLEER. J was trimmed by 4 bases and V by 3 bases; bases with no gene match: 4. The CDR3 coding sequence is TGCGCCAGCAGCCACCGACAGGGGGTAGGAAACACCATATATTTT. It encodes CASSHRQGVGNTIYF.

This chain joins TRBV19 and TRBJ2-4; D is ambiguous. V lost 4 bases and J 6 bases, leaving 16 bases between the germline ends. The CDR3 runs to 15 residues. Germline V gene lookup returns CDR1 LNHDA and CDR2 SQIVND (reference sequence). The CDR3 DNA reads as TGTGCCAGTAGTACTCAATTGAGAACGCCAAACATTCAGTACTTC. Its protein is CASSTQLRTPNIQYF.

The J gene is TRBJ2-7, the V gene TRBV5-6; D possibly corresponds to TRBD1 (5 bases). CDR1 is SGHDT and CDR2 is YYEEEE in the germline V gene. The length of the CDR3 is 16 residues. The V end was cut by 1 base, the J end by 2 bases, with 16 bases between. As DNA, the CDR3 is TGTGCCAGCAGCTTGTTGGGATCCCAGGGAACCTACGAGCAGTACTTC. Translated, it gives CASSLLGSQGTYEQYF.

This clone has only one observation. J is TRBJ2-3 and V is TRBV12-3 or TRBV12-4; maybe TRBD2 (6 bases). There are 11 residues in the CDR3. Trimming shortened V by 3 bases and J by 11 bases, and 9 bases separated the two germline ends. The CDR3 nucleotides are TGTGCCAGCAGTTTCCTAGCGCAGCAGTATTTT. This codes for CASSFLAQQYF.

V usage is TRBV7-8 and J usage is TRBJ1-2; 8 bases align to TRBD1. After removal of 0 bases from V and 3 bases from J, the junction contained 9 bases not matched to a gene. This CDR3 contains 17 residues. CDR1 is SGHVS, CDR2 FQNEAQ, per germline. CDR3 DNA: TGTGCCAGCAGCTTAGCGAGGTCGGCAGGGGGCCACTATGGCTACACCTTC. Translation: CASSLARSAGGHYGYTF.

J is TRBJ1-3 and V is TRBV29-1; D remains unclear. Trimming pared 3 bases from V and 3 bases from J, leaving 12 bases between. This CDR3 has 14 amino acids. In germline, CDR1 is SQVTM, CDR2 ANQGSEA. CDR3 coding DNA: TGCAGCGTTGATAATGAGGGCGTTGGAAACACCATATATTTT. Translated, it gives CSVDNEGVGNTIYF.

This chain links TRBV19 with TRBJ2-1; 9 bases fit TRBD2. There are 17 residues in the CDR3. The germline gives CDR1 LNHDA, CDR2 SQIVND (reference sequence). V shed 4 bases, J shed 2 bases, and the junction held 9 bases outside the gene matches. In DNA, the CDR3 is TGTGCCAGTAGTAAGTCGGGACTAGCAATGCCCTACAATGAGCAGTTCTTC. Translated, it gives CASSKSGLAMPYNEQFF.

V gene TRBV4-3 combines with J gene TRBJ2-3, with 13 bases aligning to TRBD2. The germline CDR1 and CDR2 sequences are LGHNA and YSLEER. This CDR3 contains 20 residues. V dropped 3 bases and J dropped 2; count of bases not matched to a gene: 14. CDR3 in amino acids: CASSHRLGTSGAATTDTQYF. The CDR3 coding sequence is TGCGCCAGCAGCCACCGCCTCGGGACTAGCGGGGCGGCGACCACAGATACGCAGTATTTT.

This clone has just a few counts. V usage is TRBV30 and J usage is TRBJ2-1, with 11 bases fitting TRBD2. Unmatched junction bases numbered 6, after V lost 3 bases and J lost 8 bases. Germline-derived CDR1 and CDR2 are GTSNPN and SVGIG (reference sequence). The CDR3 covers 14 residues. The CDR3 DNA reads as TGTGCCTGGAGGACTAGCGGGGATTGGGATGAGCAGTTCTTC. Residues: CAWRTSGDWDEQFF. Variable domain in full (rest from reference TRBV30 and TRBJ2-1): SQTIHQWPATLVQPVGSPLSLECTVEGTSNPNLYWYRQAAGRGLQLLFYSVGIGQISSEVPQNLSASRPQDRQFILSSKKLLLSDSGFYLCAWRTSGDWDEQFFGPGTRLTVL.

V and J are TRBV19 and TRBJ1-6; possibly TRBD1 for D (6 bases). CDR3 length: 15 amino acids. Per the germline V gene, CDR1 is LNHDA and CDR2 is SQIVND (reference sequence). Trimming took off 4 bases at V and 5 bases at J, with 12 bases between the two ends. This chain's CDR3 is CASSKRTENNSPLHF. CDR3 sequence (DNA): TGTGCCAGTAGTAAACGGACAGAAAATAATTCACCCCTCCACTTT.

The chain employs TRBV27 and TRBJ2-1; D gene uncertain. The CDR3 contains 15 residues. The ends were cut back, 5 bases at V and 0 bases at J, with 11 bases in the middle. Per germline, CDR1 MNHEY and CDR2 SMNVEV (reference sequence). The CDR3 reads CASSPGSTSYNEQFF. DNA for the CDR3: TGTGCCAGCAGTCCAGGATCAACCTCCTACAATGAGCAGTTCTTC.

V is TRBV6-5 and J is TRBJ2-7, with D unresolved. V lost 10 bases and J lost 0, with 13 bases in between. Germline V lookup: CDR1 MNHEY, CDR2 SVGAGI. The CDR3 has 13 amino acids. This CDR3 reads CATNQLNSYEQYF. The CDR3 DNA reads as TGTGCCACCAATCAACTAAACTCCTACGAGCAGTACTTC.